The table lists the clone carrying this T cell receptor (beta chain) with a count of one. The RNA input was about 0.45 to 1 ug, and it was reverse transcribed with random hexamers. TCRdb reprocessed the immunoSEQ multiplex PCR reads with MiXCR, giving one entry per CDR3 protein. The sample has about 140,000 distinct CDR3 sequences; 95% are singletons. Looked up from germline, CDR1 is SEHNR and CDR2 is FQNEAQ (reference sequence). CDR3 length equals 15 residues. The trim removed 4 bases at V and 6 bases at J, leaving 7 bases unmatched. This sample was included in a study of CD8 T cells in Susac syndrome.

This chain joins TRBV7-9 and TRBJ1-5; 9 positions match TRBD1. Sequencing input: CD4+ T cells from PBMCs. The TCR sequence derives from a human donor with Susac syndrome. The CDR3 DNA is TGTGCCAGCAGCTCTCTCGGGACAGGGTCTCAGCCCCAGCATTTT. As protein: CASSSLGTGSQPQHF.